The source of this T cell receptor (beta chain) is a study of T-cell reconstitution after alpha-beta-depleted transplantation in children. Unique molecular identifiers were incorporated when the TCRbeta library was constructed. Via MiXCR, TCRdb re-called the PCR reads, giving one row per CDR3 protein. The sample has more than 400,000 distinct CDR3 sequences; 10% to 12% are singletons. This CDR3 spans 11 amino acids. V was cut by 4 bases and J by 7 bases, with 10 bases left in between. Germline V CDR1 and CDR2: SQVTM, ANQGSEA. This clonotype was picked up a small number of times. This receptor was obtained from a female patient between 2 and 10 years old who had a stem cell transplant for aplastic anemia, so the T cells may come from the graft donor. The chain is built from TRBV29-1 and TRBJ1-1; no clear D gene. The material sequenced was PBMCs, mostly from graft donor cells, taken 180 days after TCRalphabeta/CD19-depleted stem cell transplant. CDR3 residues: CSVVRRDEAFF. For the CDR3, the DNA is TGCAGCGTTGTTCGGCGAGATGAAGCTTTCTTT.